The 32 T cell receptor beta chains reported below all come from one sample, sequenced in a study of blood T cell repertoires in COVID-19. Sequencing was performed with immunoSEQ multiplex PCR; in TCRdb, only in-frame clones are kept and a portion is missing. The table has fewer than 250,000 clones, approximately 84% seen once. Source material: PBMCs or T cells enriched from blood (not recorded which). Receptors were obtained from a woman in her 30s who had recovered from COVID-19.

This chain links TRBV28 with TRBJ1-3; 8 bases match TRBD1. J lost 3 bases, V lost 5 bases, and 9 bases had no gene match. Germline lookup yields CDR1 MDHEN and CDR2 SYDVKM. The CDR3 is 16 residues long. The CDR3 bases are TGTGCCAGCAGTCTACTACAGGGGGGACTTGGAAACACCATATATTTT. It yields the protein CASSLLQGGLGNTIYF.

The CDR3 nucleotides are TGTGCCAGCCTATCGGTAGTCGGGGAGCTGTTTTTT. Protein product: CASLSVVGELFF. This sequence joins TRBV25-1 and TRBJ2-2; no clear D gene. The V and J ends lost 8 bases and 7 bases respectively, with 11 bases between them. Germline V gene sequence: CDR1 MGHDK, CDR2 SYGVNS. The CDR3 consists of 12 residues.

The J gene is TRBJ1-6, the V gene TRBV28; 8 bases agree with TRBD1. The germline gives CDR1 MDHEN, CDR2 SYDVKM. The CDR3 extends over 16 amino acids. V was pared by 5 bases and J by 7 bases, with 10 bases of the junction left unmatched. Written as DNA, the CDR3 is TGTGCCAGCAGTACCCGACAGGGGATCCCAAATTCACCCCTCCACTTT. Protein sequence: CASSTRQGIPNSPLHF.

The chain recombines TRBV2 with TRBJ1-5, with 9 bases identical to TRBD1. Trimming at V came to 4 bases and at J to 4 bases, leaving 5 bases not matched to a gene. The CDR3 is 15 residues long. Germline-derived CDR1 and CDR2 are SNHLY and FYNNEI. The CDR3 protein is CASSAETGGNQPQHF. Written as DNA, the CDR3 is TGTGCCAGCAGTGCGGAGACAGGGGGTAATCAGCCCCAGCATTTT.

This chain links TRBV7-6 with TRBJ2-5; D ambiguous. The germline V gene encodes CDR1 SGHVS and CDR2 FNYEAQ. CDR3 length: 12 amino acids. V was pared by 0 bases and J by 5 bases, with 4 bases between. In nucleotides, the CDR3 is TGTGCCAGCAGCTTAGCTCCTGAGACCCAGTACTTC. This encodes CASSLAPETQYF.

The chain carries TRBV5-1 and TRBJ1-3, with a possible D match to TRBD1 (6 bases). V lost 4 bases and J lost 0, with 17 bases in between. The CDR3 sequence is 17 residues long. CDR1 SGHRS and CDR2 YFSETQ come from the germline V gene. The CDR3 nucleotides are TGCGCCAGCAGCCCCACGGCGGGGGCGAGCTCTGGAAACACCATATATTTT. Protein product: CASSPTAGASSGNTIYF.

This clone was counted once. This chain links TRBV7-2 with TRBJ1-6; the match to TRBD1 covers 8 bases. Germline values: CDR1 SGHTA, CDR2 FQGNSA. The CDR3 has 18 amino acids. V dropped 5 bases and J dropped 0; count of bases not matched to a gene: 9. CDR3 coding DNA: TGTGCCAGCAGCCCTAGGACAGGGTACAGCTCCTATAATTCACCCCTCCACTTT. This translates into CASSPRTGYSSYNSPLHF.

The genes are TRBV28 and TRBJ2-1, with unresolved D. The V gene lost 2 bases and the J gene lost 7 bases, with 6 bases spanning the gap. The CDR3 is 12 amino acids. Germline V gene lookup returns CDR1 MDHEN and CDR2 SYDVKM. This CDR3 is CASSLRRNEQFF. DNA for the CDR3: TGTGCCAGCAGTTTAAGGCGGAATGAGCAGTTCTTC.

The chain employs TRBV6-5 and TRBJ2-1; 11 bases are a match to TRBD2. The length of the CDR3 is 15 residues. Germline CDR1 MNHEY, CDR2 SVGAGI. V lost 5 bases and J lost 12; bases outside the gene matches: 12. This CDR3 is CASSQLAGETRGQFF. CDR3 DNA: TGTGCCAGCAGTCAACTAGCGGGGGAAACGCGTGGGCAGTTCTTC.

The chain carries TRBV28 and TRBJ1-5, with 10 bases matching TRBD1. Germline values: CDR1 MDHEN, CDR2 SYDVKM. V lost 8 bases, J lost 7 bases, and 14 bases stayed unmatched. The CDR3 is 16 residues long. The chain's CDR3 is CASQMGDRGAGQPQHF. For the CDR3, the DNA is TGTGCCAGCCAAATGGGGGACAGGGGCGCGGGCCAGCCCCAGCATTTT.

The chain carries TRBV9 and TRBJ2-5; tentative D call: TRBD1 (6 bases). The CDR3 has 15 residues. Germline V gene lookup returns CDR1 SGDLS and CDR2 YYNGEE. V lost 0 bases, J lost 4 bases, and 13 bases lay in between. CDR3 sequence (DNA): TGTGCCAGCAGCGTAGGAGGGAGAGGGGGAGAGACCCAGTACTTC. The encoded protein is CASSVGGRGGETQYF.

CDR3 loop: CASRQSGGVQETQYF. CDR3 DNA sequence: TGTGCCAGCAGACAATCAGGGGGAGTACAAGAGACCCAGTACTTC. This rearrangement joins TRBV6-5 to TRBJ2-5; 7 nucleotides line up with TRBD1. The CDR3 totals 15 residues. The J segment lost 2 bases and the V segment lost 6 bases, leaving 9 bases of the junction unmatched. Germline-derived CDR1 and CDR2 are MNHEY and SVGAGI.

The chain joins TRBV6-5 to TRBJ2-7; 9 positions agree with TRBD2. The CDR3 is 15 amino acids. From germline, CDR1 is MNHEY and CDR2 SVGAGI. V shed 4 bases, J shed 3 bases, and the junction held 7 bases outside the gene matches. The CDR3 protein is CASSSSSGMYYEQYF. As DNA, the CDR3 is TGTGCCAGCAGTTCCTCTAGCGGGATGTACTACGAGCAGTACTTC.

The chain is built from TRBV7-9 and TRBJ2-3; 7 nucleotides agree with TRBD1. This CDR3 region has 15 residues. With 3 bases clipped from V and 5 bases from J, the junction kept 8 bases outside the gene matches. The germline gives CDR1 SEHNR, CDR2 FQNEAQ (reference sequence). The CDR3 here is CASSLGQSGEDTQYF. DNA for the CDR3: TGTGCCAGCAGCTTGGGACAGTCAGGTGAAGATACGCAGTATTTT.

This clone was counted a single time. At the DNA level, this CDR3 is encoded by other sequences in the same sample as well. The genes are TRBV7-3 and TRBJ1-1; D remains unclear. Deletions cut 0 bases from V and 1 base from J, with 6 bases between. The CDR3 spans 14 residues. Germline V gene sequence: CDR1 SGHTA, CDR2 FQGTGA. The CDR3 is CASSLTGGNTEAFF. CDR3 nucleotides: TGTGCCAGCAGCTTAACGGGAGGGAACACTGAAGCTTTCTTT.

The rearrangement uses TRBV30 and TRBJ1-2; D ambiguous. The CDR3 is 14 amino acids. Trimming removed 0 bases at V and 4 bases at J, with 12 bases between. Germline CDR1 and CDR2: GTSNPN and SVGIG (reference sequence). CDR3 sequence reads: CAWSVSERIYGYTF. The CDR3 DNA sequence: TGTGCCTGGAGTGTATCCGAGAGGATCTATGGCTACACCTTC.

CDR3 in amino acids: CASSHPGTSPSADTQYF. In nucleotides, the CDR3 is TGTGCCAGCAGCCATCCCGGGACTTCCCCGAGCGCAGATACGCAGTATTTT. The V and J genes are TRBV14 and TRBJ2-3; weak D call: TRBD2 (6 bases). The germline V and J ends were trimmed by 3 bases and 4 bases, with 20 bases remaining between them. Germline CDR1 reads SGHDN; CDR2 reads FVKESK. CDR3 length equals 17 residues.

The chain carries TRBV2 and TRBJ1-5; TRBD1 agrees at 9 bases. The junction had 6 bases not matched to a gene; V was cut back by 6 bases and J by 3 bases. The CDR3 contains 15 residues. Germline CDR1 reads SNHLY; CDR2 reads FYNNEI. The CDR3 is CASRTRDRVNQPQHF. The CDR3 DNA is TGTGCCAGCAGGACCCGGGACAGGGTCAATCAGCCCCAGCATTTT.

This chain joins TRBV7-9 and TRBJ2-1; D possibly corresponds to TRBD2 (5 bases). V was cut by 3 bases and J by 0 bases, with 9 bases left in between. Germline V gene sequence: CDR1 SEHNR, CDR2 FQNEAQ (reference sequence). There are 15 residues in the CDR3. CDR3 bases: TGTGCCAGCAGCTTCGGGGTAAACTCCTACAATGAGCAGTTCTTC. This sequence encodes CASSFGVNSYNEQFF.

This clone has a single count. The genes are TRBV14 and TRBJ2-5; no firm D call. Germline CDR1 and CDR2: SGHDN and FVKESK. Trimming removed 2 bases from V and 5 bases from J, with 6 bases in between. The CDR3 contains 12 residues. The CDR3 protein is CASSQTRETQYF. Here the CDR3 DNA reads TGTGCCAGCAGCCAAACTCGGGAGACCCAGTACTTC.

This sequence joins TRBV19 and TRBJ1-4; D remains unclear. This CDR3 spans 13 amino acids. Looked up from germline, CDR1 is LNHDA and CDR2 is SQIVND (reference sequence). The V end was cut by 10 bases, the J end by 7 bases, with 16 bases between. This CDR3 is CATGLAEGEKLFF. The CDR3, as DNA: TGTGCCACGGGTCTTGCGGAGGGTGAAAAACTGTTTTTT. Full variable domain (outside the CDR3, taken from reference TRBV19 and TRBJ1-4): DGGITQSPKYLFRKEGQNVTLSCEQNLNHDAMYWYRQDPGQGLRLIYYSQIVNDFQKGDIAEGYSVSREKKESFPLTVTSAQKNPTAFYLCATGLAEGEKLFFGSGTQLSVL.

This clone was picked up a small number of times. The V gene is TRBV5-6, the J gene TRBJ2-7; D uncertain. Germline V gene sequence: CDR1 SGHDT, CDR2 YYEEEE. The V and J ends lost 4 bases and 4 bases respectively, with 12 bases between them. The length of the CDR3 is 13 residues. CDR3 nucleotides: TGTGCCAGCAGCCACGAGAGGATGTACGAGCAGTACTTC. This gives the protein CASSHERMYEQYF.

The genes are TRBV28 and TRBJ2-3; no clear D gene. Germline CDR1 and CDR2: MDHEN and SYDVKM. CDR3 size: 15 residues. The germline V and J ends were trimmed by 2 bases and 0 bases, with 9 bases remaining between them. CDR3 residues: CASSLRLTSTDTQYF. DNA for the CDR3: TGTGCCAGCAGTTTACGGCTGACTAGCACAGATACGCAGTATTTT.

The J gene is TRBJ2-2, the V gene TRBV5-1, with TRBD2 matching over 9 bases. This CDR3 has 19 residues. From germline, CDR1 is SGHRS and CDR2 YFSETQ. Trimming cost V 4 bases and J 7 bases; bases outside gene matches: 20. CDR3 DNA: TGCGCCAGCAGCCATAGGACCACCGGCGGCGGGGGGGCCCACGGGGAGCTGTTTTTT. It encodes CASSHRTTGGGGAHGELFF.

The CDR3 coding sequence is TGTGCCAGCTCACCCGGCCTAGCGGGAACAGATACGCAGTATTTT. Its translation is CASSPGLAGTDTQYF. The rearrangement links TRBV18 to TRBJ2-3; TRBD2 matches 9 bases. The CDR3 length is 15 residues. Looked up from germline, CDR1 is KGHSH and CDR2 is LQKENI. V lost 3 bases and J lost 3; bases outside the gene matches: 4.

The chain recombines TRBV7-9 with TRBJ2-1, with 7 bases lining up with TRBD1. Germline V gives CDR1 SEHNR, CDR2 FQNEAQ (reference sequence). V gave up 0 bases and J gave up 4 bases; unmatched junction bases: 9. This CDR3 contains 17 residues. CDR3 in amino acids: CASSLAWDSLVYNEQFF. The CDR3 nucleotides read TGTGCCAGCAGCTTAGCCTGGGACAGTTTGGTGTACAATGAGCAGTTCTTC.

The gene calls are TRBV9 and TRBJ1-2; D is ambiguous. The ends were cut back, 4 bases at V and 5 bases at J, with 12 bases in the middle. The germline V gene has CDR1 SGDLS and CDR2 YYNGEE. The CDR3 length is 13 residues. CDR3 sequence reads: CASSQAGGYGYTF. In DNA, the CDR3 is TGTGCCAGCAGCCAGGCGGGCGGTTATGGCTACACCTTC.

The chain joins TRBV6-1 to TRBJ2-7; TRBD2 agrees at 7 bases. The ends lost 3 bases at V and 5 bases at J; junction bases unmatched: 4. The CDR3 consists of 13 residues. The germline CDR1 and CDR2 sequences are MNHNS and SASEGT. Written as DNA, the CDR3 is TGTGCCAGCAGTGATAAGGGGAGGGACGAGCAGTACTTC. Its protein is CASSDKGRDEQYF.

The rearrangement links TRBV2 to TRBJ2-1; 9 positions agree with TRBD1. This CDR3 is built from 15 residues. Germline assignment: CDR1 SNHLY and CDR2 FYNNEI. V trimming: 5 bases; J trimming: 10 bases; junction bases outside the gene matches: 12. The CDR3 sequence: CASSTGTGMHVEQFF. The CDR3 DNA sequence: TGTGCCAGCAGTACCGGGACAGGGATGCATGTGGAGCAGTTCTTC. The complete variable domain, with remaining parts taken from reference TRBV2 and TRBJ2-1, reads EPEVTQTPSHQVTQMGQEVILRCVPISNHLYFYWYRQILGQKVEFLVSFYNNEISEKSEIFDDQFSVERPDGSNFTLKIRSTKLEDSAMYFCASSTGTGMHVEQFFGPGTRLTVL.

This clone was recorded only once. The chain combines TRBV6-1 with TRBJ1-5, with D maybe TRBD1 (5 bases). CDR1 is MNHNS and CDR2 is SASEGT in the germline V gene. This CDR3 spans 14 amino acids. Trimming removed 3 bases from V and 7 bases from J, with 13 bases in between. The CDR3 protein is CASSEGAGQQPQHF. DNA of the CDR3: TGTGCCAGCAGTGAGGGAGCGGGGCAACAGCCCCAGCATTTT.

The chain carries TRBV6-2 or TRBV6-3 and TRBJ1-2; D is perhaps TRBD1 (6 bases). The germline V gene encodes CDR1 MNHEY and CDR2 SVGEGT. Trimming stripped 1 base from V and 6 bases from J, with 12 bases between. The CDR3 has 14 residues. CDR3 in amino acids: CASSYYTGKDGYTF. For the CDR3, the DNA is TGTGCCAGCAGTTACTATACAGGGAAGGATGGCTACACCTTC.

J is TRBJ1-2 and V is TRBV5-1; D is perhaps TRBD1 (5 bases). The CDR3 has 15 amino acids. V lost 4 bases and J 8 bases, leaving 21 bases between the germline ends. The germline V gene encodes CDR1 SGHRS and CDR2 YFSETQ. CDR3 sequence: CASSGGTLSGTGYTF. The CDR3 coding sequence is TGCGCCAGCAGCGGGGGGACTCTATCCGGGACCGGCTACACCTTC.